This T cell receptor beta chain was identified during a study of post-analysis software for immune sequencing data (dated by TCRdb to between 2015 and 2016). Looking at the study overall: Recorded disease courses included relapsing-remitting, secondary progressive and progressive-relapsing multiple sclerosis, with some patients lacking subtype annotation. Patient repertoires were compared against ten to twelve previously published healthy control repertoires from donors aged about 6 to 27 years. A subset of samples was prepared in parallel using single-end sample barcoding, then pooled and co-amplified after Illumina adapter ligation. Paper-wide results and their limitations: Normalized Chao1 diversity was significantly lower in multiple sclerosis patients than controls, suggesting substantial peripheral T-cell clonal expansion. Direct clustering with F measure showed strong co-clustering of samples prepared in the same batch, prompting a batch-effect correction. The multiple sclerosis patient group was slightly younger than the control group. Patients showed significantly higher frequencies than controls for about 5 TRBV segments, among them TRBV5-6, TRBV5-1 and TRBV20-1.

TCR beta repertoires were profiled from peripheral blood of under 15 young patients with multiple sclerosis to demonstrate the VDJtools post-analysis software. Multiple sclerosis patients were children and adolescents aged about 6 to 15 years. About this clonotype itself: This clone's antigen is unknown. Per-base quality was not reported, and no clone a single base away is much larger than it.

The junction carries 13 bases between V and J, which are trimmed by 3 bases and 4 bases respectively. Including the terminal cysteine and phenylalanine, the CDR3 comprises 14 residues. The retained sequence is limited to the CDR3, 42 bases, with the frame set at the first base. The CDR1 and CDR2 encoded by the germline V gene are SGDLS and YYNGEE. The method was PCR. Sequenced using an Illumina HiSeq 2500. Unique molecular identifiers were incorporated into TCR beta cDNA libraries to reduce PCR and sequencing biases. Per 1 to 10 million input T cells, roughly 0.5 million cDNA molecules were obtained, such that each molecule approximated one T cell. The patient libraries were prepared and sequenced with the same protocol used for the earlier healthy control dataset. Samples belonging to the same batch were prepared together, multiplexed and sequenced on a shared HiSeq lane. The original pipeline was this. Raw barcoded reads were processed with MIGEC, discarding single-read molecular identifier groups before consensus assembly and CDR3 extraction. Clonotype tables were post-analysed with VDJtools, normalizing diversity by down-sampling all datasets to the smallest sample size. To correct batch-related cross-sample contamination, repertoire overlap clustering matched CDR3 amino acid sequences but not nucleotide sequences. TCRdb reworked the public reads: Q25 trimming with fastp, MiXCR clone assembly, productive beta chains retained. One record per CDR3 amino acid sequence lists the most common genes and DNA. None of the V and J calls come from the authors' own analysis; TCRdb made them. This sample gives roughly 580,000 distinct CDR3 sequences in total; roughly 40% of them show up just once. About 1.5% of the sample belongs to the ten largest clones.

The material sequenced was blood. The TCR comes from a girl under 18 with multiple sclerosis. The rearranged segments are TRBV9 and TRBJ1-2; TRBD1 could be the D gene, as 6 bases match. Here the CDR3 is given as CASSEAGGVYGYTF. The DNA sequence is given as TGTGCCAGCAGCGAAGCGGGGGGCGTCTATGGCTACACCTTC.